These T cell receptor beta chains were read from a single sample in a study of radiation and T cells in renal cell carcinoma. Repertoires were generated with immunoSEQ multiplex PCR, while TCRdb's copy carries only in-frame clones and drops some. Of 130,000 or so clones in the sample, less than 90% were seen once. The source was blood, collected from a patient whose treatment included radiotherapy and nephrectomy. The receptor set was obtained from a woman aged 50 to 60 with renal cell carcinoma. CDR3s include the opening cysteine and the closing phenylalanine or tryptophan. The D gene is left open where the match is weak. Clone size is given for some rows only: seen once, a few or many times, or a class if the clone is expanded.

>TRBJ1-6|NA|TRBV9|NA
TGTGCCAGCAGCGCCACAGGGTCGGATAATTCACCCCTCCACTTT
CASSATGSDNSPLHF
>TRBJ2-1|NA|TRBV13|NA
TGTGCCAGCAGCTCCAGACTAGAGCGAAATGAGCAGTTCTTC
CASSSRLERNEQFF
>TRBJ1-1|NA|TRBV11-2|NA
TGTGCCAGCAGTCGAGACAGAATAGCGGGCGAATTTTTCTTT
CASSRDRIAGEFFF
>TRBJ2-5|NA|TRBV30|once
TGTGCCTGGACCAAAGTAGGGCTTCAAGAGACCCAGTACTTC
CAWTKVGLQETQYF
>TRBJ2-7|NA|TRBV28|NA
TGTGCCAGCAGTTCGAGGGAGCAGTACTTC
CASSSREQYF
>TRBJ2-7|NA|TRBV4-2|NA
TGTGCCAGCAGCCAAGTTGTGGGGGAGACTCCTATCTACGAGCAGTACTTC
CASSQVVGETPIYEQYF
>TRBJ1-3|NA|TRBV9|NA
TGTGCCAGCAGTGCGGGTCACCTAACCTCTGGAAACACCATATATTTT
CASSAGHLTSGNTIYF
>TRBJ2-3|TRBD1|TRBV5-1|NA
TGCGCCAGCGCAGGGACAGGGGGAGGAGATACGCAGTATTTT
CASAGTGGGDTQYF
>TRBJ1-5|NA|TRBV28|NA
TGTGCCAGCAGTTATCTTTCCGTTGGGGCACACATCAATCAGCCCCAGCATTTT
CASSYLSVGAHINQPQHF
>TRBJ1-6|TRBD1|TRBV10-1|few
TGCGCCAGCAGTGGCCGCTACAGGGGAGGACATTCACCCCTCCACTTT
CASSGRYRGGHSPLHF
>TRBJ2-7|NA|TRBV6-6|NA
TGTGCCAGCAGTTACGCCGGGAACTCCTACGAGCAGTACTTC
CASSYAGNSYEQYF
>TRBJ1-4|NA|TRBV7-8|NA
TGTGCCAGCAGCTTAGCTGCAAAGGCGGCTGAAAAACTGTTTTTT
CASSLAAKAAEKLFF
>TRBJ1-1|NA|TRBV11-2|NA
TGTGCCAGCAGCTTAGAATGGGGCAGGGTGACCACTGAAGCTTTCTTT
CASSLEWGRVTTEAFF
>TRBJ2-1|TRBD1|TRBV12-5|NA
TGTGCTAGTGGGGCCGAGACAGGGGGTTACAATGAGCAGTTCTTC
CASGAETGGYNEQFF
>TRBJ1-2|NA|TRBV19|NA
TGTGCCAGTAGTATAGATAGGAATTCCTATGGCTACACCTTC
CASSIDRNSYGYTF
>TRBJ1-4|TRBD1|TRBV19|NA
TGTGCCAGTAGTGGAAGGGACAGTCTTAATGAAAAACTGTTTTTT
CASSGRDSLNEKLFF
>TRBJ1-4|NA|TRBV28|NA
TGTGCCAGCAGTTTTGGGGGGACTAATGAAAAACTGTTTTTT
CASSFGGTNEKLFF
>TRBJ1-5|TRBD1|TRBV5-1|NA
TGCGCCAGCAGCCTGAGGGGACAGGGGTGCAATCAGCCCCAGCATTTT
CASSLRGQGCNQPQHF
>TRBJ2-7|NA|TRBV30|NA
TGTGCCTGGAGTGGAGGGAGCTCCTACGAGCAGTACTTC
CAWSGGSSYEQYF
>TRBJ1-2|TRBD1|TRBV15|NA
TGTGCCACCAGCTCGCACAGGGGTGGCTATGGCTACACCTTC
CATSSHRGGYGYTF
>TRBJ2-3|NA|TRBV9|NA
TGTGCCAGTTCAGACTGGCCTCGCACAGATACGCAGTATTTT
CASSDWPRTDTQYF
>TRBJ2-3|NA|TRBV10-3|NA
TGTGCCATCAGTGGATCCCCAGACACAGATACGCAGTATTTT
CAISGSPDTDTQYF
>TRBJ1-1|NA|TRBV19|NA
TGTGCCAGTAGTACCTGGGACACCCATTTTCGGCCCATTGAAGCTTTCTTT
CASSTWDTHFRPIEAFF
>TRBJ2-5|NA|TRBV19|NA
TGTGCCAGTAGTATGGCCGCAAAAGAGACCCAGTACTTC
CASSMAAKETQYF
>TRBJ2-7|NA|TRBV9|NA
TGTGCCAGCAGCCCGGGACGGACCCCCTCCTACGAGCAGTACTTC
CASSPGRTPSYEQYF
>TRBJ1-5|TRBD1|TRBV27|few
TGTGCCAGCAGCTCCCGGGACAGGGGGTGGAGGCCCCAGCATTTT
CASSSRDRGWRPQHF
>TRBJ2-6|NA|TRBV28|NA
TGTGCCAGCAGTACGAAACACTACTCTGGGGCCAACGTCCTGACTTTC
CASSTKHYSGANVLTF
>TRBJ2-3|TRBD1|TRBV5-1|NA
TGCGCCAGCAGCTATCAAGGGGGCTCAGATACGCAGTATTTT
CASSYQGGSDTQYF
>TRBJ2-2|TRBD1|TRBV19|once
TGTGCCAGTAGGGGGACAGGGGCCACCGGGGAGCTGTTTTTT
CASRGTGATGELFF
>TRBJ2-2|TRBD2|TRBV6-1|NA
TGTGCCAGCCCCGGGGGGGAGAGGTTTTTT
CASPGGERFF
>TRBJ2-7|NA|TRBV28|NA
TGTGCCAGCAGGACTGATTCGGAGCAGTACTTC
CASRTDSEQYF
>TRBJ2-5|TRBD2|TRBV7-2|NA
TGTGCCAGCAGCTTTGGGGCCGGGGGGACGGAGACCCAGTACTTC
CASSFGAGGTETQYF
>TRBJ2-1|NA|TRBV5-8|NA
TGTGCCAGCAGCTATGCCCGGTGGCAGTCCAATGAGCAGTTCTTC
CASSYARWQSNEQFF
>TRBJ2-3|TRBD2|TRBV7-9|NA
TGTGCCAGCAGCTTTTTAGCGGGGGGGCGTACAGATACGCAGTATTTT
CASSFLAGGRTDTQYF
>TRBJ2-3|NA|TRBV5-1|NA
TGCGCCAGCAGCTTGGGCGGGACCGGCACAGATACGCAGTATTTT
CASSLGGTGTDTQYF
>TRBJ1-1|NA|TRBV5-1|NA
TGCGCCAGCAGCTTGGGCCCCGGACAGCTAAACACTGAAGCTTTCTTT
CASSLGPGQLNTEAFF
>TRBJ1-4|NA|TRBV4-1|NA
TGCGCCAGCAGCCAAGATCTGGCCCGTAATGAAAAACTGTTTTTT
CASSQDLARNEKLFF
>TRBJ2-5|NA|TRBV2|NA
TGTGCCAGCAGCCCGGGACTGACCCGGATGGAGACCCAGTACTTC
CASSPGLTRMETQYF
>TRBJ2-5|TRBD2|TRBV10-3|NA
TGTGCCGTCAGGGCAGGGCGGCTAGCGGGGGGGGAGACCCAGTACTTC
CAVRAGRLAGGETQYF
>TRBJ2-5|NA|TRBV7-8|NA
TGTGCCAGCAGCTTAAAACTCGGGACCTTCGGGGAGACCCAGTACTTC
CASSLKLGTFGETQYF
>TRBJ2-7|TRBD1|TRBV4-3|NA
TGCGCCAGCAGCCAGGAAGACAGGGGGCGATACGAGCAGTACTTC
CASSQEDRGRYEQYF